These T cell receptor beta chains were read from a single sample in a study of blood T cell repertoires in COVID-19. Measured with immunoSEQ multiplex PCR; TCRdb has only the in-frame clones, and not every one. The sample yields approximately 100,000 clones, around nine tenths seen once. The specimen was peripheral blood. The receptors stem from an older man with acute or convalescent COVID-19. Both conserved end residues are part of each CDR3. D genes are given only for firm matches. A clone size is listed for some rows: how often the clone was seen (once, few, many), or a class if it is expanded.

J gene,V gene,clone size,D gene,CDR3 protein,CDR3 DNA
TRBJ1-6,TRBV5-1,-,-,CASSLQSPYNSPLHF,TGCGCCAGCAGCTTACAGAGCCCTTATAATTCACCCCTCCACTTT
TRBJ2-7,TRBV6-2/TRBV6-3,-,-,CASSYSLTVESLYEQYF,TGTGCCAGCAGTTACTCTCTAACGGTCGAGTCTCTCTACGAGCAGTACTTC
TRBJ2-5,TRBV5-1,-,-,CASSLAGGAGTQYF,TGCGCCAGCAGCTTGGCCGGGGGTGCGGGGACCCAGTACTTC
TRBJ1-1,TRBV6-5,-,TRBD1,CASSSQGGNEAFF,TGTGCCAGCAGTTCACAAGGGGGCAATGAAGCTTTCTTT
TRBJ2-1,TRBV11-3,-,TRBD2,CASSFIAGGYNEQFF,TGTGCCAGCAGCTTCATAGCGGGGGGTTACAATGAGCAGTTCTTC
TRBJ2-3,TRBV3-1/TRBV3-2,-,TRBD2,CASSRAGLAGDTDTQYF,TGTGCCAGCAGCCGTGCAGGACTAGCGGGAGACACAGATACGCAGTATTTT
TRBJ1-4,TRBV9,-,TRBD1,CASSPSDRGGEKLFF,TGTGCCAGCAGCCCTTCGGACAGGGGAGGTGAAAAACTGTTTTTT
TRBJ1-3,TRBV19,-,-,CASSIAGTIYF,TGTGCCAGTAGTATCGCCGGCACCATATATTTT
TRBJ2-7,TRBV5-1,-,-,CASSPGAGNYEQYF,TGCGCCAGCAGTCCCGGGGCGGGGAACTACGAGCAGTACTTC
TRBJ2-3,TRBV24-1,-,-,CATSDPGPDTQYF,TGTGCCACCAGTGACCCAGGGCCAGATACGCAGTATTTT
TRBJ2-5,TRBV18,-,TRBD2,CASSPLGTSGDQETQYF,TGTGCCAGCTCACCACTCGGGACTAGCGGGGACCAAGAGACCCAGTACTTC
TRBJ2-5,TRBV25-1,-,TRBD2,CASSANLAGQETQYF,TGTGCCAGCAGTGCCAACTTAGCGGGACAAGAGACCCAGTACTTC
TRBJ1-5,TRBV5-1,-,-,CASSPSVDQPQHF,TGCGCCAGCAGCCCCTCGGTCGATCAGCCCCAGCATTTT
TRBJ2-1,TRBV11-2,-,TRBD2,CASTGTSGGYNEQFF,TGTGCCAGTACCGGGACTAGCGGGGGGTACAATGAGCAGTTCTTC
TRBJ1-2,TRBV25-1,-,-,CASSESGSYTF,TGTGCCAGCAGTGAATCGGGAAGCTACACCTTC
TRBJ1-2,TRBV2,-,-,CATATGVSYGYTF,TGTGCCACCGCGACAGGAGTCAGCTATGGCTACACCTTC
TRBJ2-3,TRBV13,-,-,CASSLDRADTQYF,TGTGCCAGCAGCTTAGACAGGGCAGATACGCAGTATTTT
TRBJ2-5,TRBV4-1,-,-,CASGRGPQETQYF,TGCGCCAGCGGTAGGGGCCCTCAAGAGACCCAGTACTTC
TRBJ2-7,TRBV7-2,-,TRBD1,CASSSHRGWKLVEQYF,TGTGCCAGCAGCTCCCACAGGGGTTGGAAGTTAGTTGAGCAGTACTTC
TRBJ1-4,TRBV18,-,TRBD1,CASSAYRGQTNEKLFF,TGTGCCAGCTCAGCTTACAGGGGGCAGACTAATGAAAAACTGTTTTTT
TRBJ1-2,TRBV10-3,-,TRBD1,CAIRGDRDGNGYTF,TGTGCCATCAGGGGGGACAGGGATGGGAATGGCTACACCTTC
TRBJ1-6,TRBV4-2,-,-,CASSQGVRSPLHF,TGTGCCAGCAGCCAGGGAGTACGATCACCCCTCCACTTT
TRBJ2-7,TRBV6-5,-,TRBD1,CASRDRLSSYEQYF,TGTGCCAGCAGGGACAGGTTGAGCTCCTACGAGCAGTACTTC
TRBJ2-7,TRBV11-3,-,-,CASSQDPLFGYEQYF,TGTGCCAGCAGCCAAGACCCCCTTTTCGGGTACGAGCAGTACTTC
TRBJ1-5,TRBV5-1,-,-,CASSPEGRNQPQHF,TGCGCCAGCAGCCCGGAGGGGCGGAATCAGCCCCAGCATTTT
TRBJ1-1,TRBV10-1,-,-,CASRRQTNTEAFF,TGCGCCAGCAGACGGCAGACAAACACTGAAGCTTTCTTT
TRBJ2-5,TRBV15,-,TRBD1,CATSRRGQGPWETQYF,TGTGCCACCAGCAGGCGAGGACAGGGGCCCTGGGAGACCCAGTACTTC
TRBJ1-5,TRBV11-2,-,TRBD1,CASSLGSYGRGVSNQPQHF,TGTGCCAGCAGCTTGGGTTCATATGGCAGGGGGGTTAGCAATCAGCCCCAGCATTTT
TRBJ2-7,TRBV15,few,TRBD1,CATSRAGQGTYEQYF,TGTGCCACCAGCAGAGCTGGACAGGGCACCTACGAGCAGTACTTC
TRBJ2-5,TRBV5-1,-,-,CASSNREAGRIQETQYF,TGCGCCAGCAGCAATAGGGAGGCGGGGAGAATCCAAGAGACCCAGTACTTC
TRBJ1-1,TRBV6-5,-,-,CATSERGRGRAEAFF,TGTGCCACCTCTGAGAGAGGGCGGGGGAGAGCTGAAGCTTTCTTT
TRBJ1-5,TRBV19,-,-,CASSIRQGWDNSNQPQHF,TGTGCCAGTAGTATACGTCAGGGTTGGGACAATAGCAATCAGCCCCAGCATTTT
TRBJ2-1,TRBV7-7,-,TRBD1,CASSLGTGYNEQFF,TGTGCCAGCAGCTTGGGGACAGGTTACAATGAGCAGTTCTTC
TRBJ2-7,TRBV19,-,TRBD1,CASSAWTGEVVEQYF,TGTGCCAGTAGTGCGTGGACAGGGGAAGTGGTCGAGCAGTACTTC
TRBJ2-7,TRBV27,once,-,CASSLMGAGYEQYF,TGTGCCAGCAGTTTAATGGGGGCCGGATACGAGCAGTACTTC
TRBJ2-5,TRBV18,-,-,CASSPETGQETQYF,TGTGCCAGCTCACCAGAGACAGGCCAAGAGACCCAGTACTTC
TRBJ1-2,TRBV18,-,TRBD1,CASSPLQDRGIGVGYTF,TGTGCCAGCTCACCACTGCAGGACAGGGGGATTGGCGTAGGCTACACCTTC
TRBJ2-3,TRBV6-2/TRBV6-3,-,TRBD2,CASSNFGRLAGLTDTQYF,TGTGCCAGCAGCAATTTCGGGAGACTAGCGGGACTCACAGATACGCAGTATTTT
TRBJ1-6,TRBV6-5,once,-,CASSLLSSSYNSPLHF,TGTGCCAGCAGTTTACTGTCTAGCTCCTATAATTCACCCCTCCACTTT
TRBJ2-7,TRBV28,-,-,CASMGGNSYEQYF,TGTGCCAGCATGGGCGGGAACTCCTACGAGCAGTACTTC
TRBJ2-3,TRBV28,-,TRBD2,CASRLAGDGNTQYF,TGTGCCAGCAGACTAGCGGGAGATGGTAATACGCAGTATTTT
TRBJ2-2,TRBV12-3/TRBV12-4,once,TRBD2,CASSPGLAGELFF,TGTGCCAGCAGTCCGGGACTAGCCGGGGAGCTGTTTTTT